This TCR beta chain was captured in a study of blood T cell repertoires in COVID-19. Profiled with immunoSEQ multiplex PCR; TCRdb holds only in-frame clones, not every one. The table shows roughly 360,000 clones, with more than 75% occurring only once. Germline V CDR1 and CDR2: SGHRS, YFSETQ. Unmatched junction bases numbered 4, after V lost 4 bases and J lost 4 bases. The CDR3 spans 14 residues. Material: PBMCs or T cells enriched from blood (not recorded which). This rearrangement joins TRBV5-1 to TRBJ1-4; 7 nucleotides align to TRBD1. The sequence was obtained from a man aged 25-40 years who had recovered from COVID-19. DNA of the CDR3: TGCGCCAGCAGCGGGGGACAGCTTAATGAAAAACTGTTTTTT. Translating it yields CASSGGQLNEKLFF.